Listed below are T cell receptor beta chains from one sample, sequenced in a study of blood T cell repertoires in COVID-19. The table came from immunoSEQ multiplex PCR; TCRdb's copy has only in-frame clones and leaves some out. The sample has approximately 120,000 clones, around 90% seen once. Sequencing was carried out using peripheral blood. Receptor source: a man over 45 with COVID-19, enrolled during active disease. Each CDR3 is given without its conserved first and last residue. The size of a clone is reported for some rows only, either as once, few or many, or as a class for expanded clones.

CDR3aa: ASSLGDSNQPQH
j_gene: TRBJ1-5
abundance: once
v_gene: TRBV7-9
len: 12

CDR3aa: ASSFGGLAGGRDTQY
j_gene: TRBJ2-3
abundance: NA
v_gene: TRBV11-2
len: 15

CDR3aa: ASSFRGSGAF
j_gene: TRBJ1-1
abundance: NA
v_gene: TRBV19
len: 10

CDR3aa: ASSPGETGTRGEKLF
j_gene: TRBJ1-4
abundance: once
v_gene: TRBV18
len: 15

CDR3aa: ASSQRGTTNTGELF
j_gene: TRBJ2-2
abundance: NA
v_gene: TRBV4-2
len: 14

CDR3aa: ASSYRSSGRGDTQY
j_gene: TRBJ2-3
abundance: NA
v_gene: TRBV9
len: 14

CDR3aa: ASSSLGQGSTDTQY
j_gene: TRBJ2-3
abundance: NA
v_gene: TRBV7-8
len: 14

CDR3aa: ASSPGTRTGNEKLF
j_gene: TRBJ1-4
abundance: NA
v_gene: TRBV5-4
len: 14

CDR3aa: ASSQGLLDGTKNIQY
j_gene: TRBJ2-4
abundance: NA
v_gene: TRBV4-2
len: 15

CDR3aa: ASSQERRRGDPDTQY
j_gene: TRBJ2-3
abundance: NA
v_gene: TRBV4-3
len: 15

CDR3aa: ASSRRQDYEQY
j_gene: TRBJ2-7
abundance: once
v_gene: TRBV3-1/TRBV3-2
len: 11

CDR3aa: ATSRGDRGANQPQH
j_gene: TRBJ1-5
abundance: NA
v_gene: TRBV15
len: 14

CDR3aa: ASADSLTGELF
j_gene: TRBJ2-2
abundance: NA
v_gene: TRBV18
len: 11

CDR3aa: ASSISFQDSYEQY
j_gene: TRBJ2-7
abundance: NA
v_gene: TRBV19
len: 13

CDR3aa: ASSLEQEANYGYT
j_gene: TRBJ1-2
abundance: NA
v_gene: TRBV5-5
len: 13

CDR3aa: ASSPILAVQETQY
j_gene: TRBJ2-5
abundance: NA
v_gene: TRBV23-1
len: 13

CDR3aa: ASSKGQGRTSGTPGELF
j_gene: TRBJ2-2
abundance: NA
v_gene: TRBV21-1
len: 17

CDR3aa: ASSLGQGVFTGELF
j_gene: TRBJ2-2
abundance: NA
v_gene: TRBV11-1
len: 14

CDR3aa: ASSQLASGGTDTQY
j_gene: TRBJ2-3
abundance: NA
v_gene: TRBV4-1
len: 14

CDR3aa: ASSGGHQQF
j_gene: TRBJ2-1
abundance: NA
v_gene: TRBV12-3/TRBV12-4
len: 9

CDR3aa: ASSLAGLGDYGYT
j_gene: TRBJ1-2
abundance: NA
v_gene: TRBV5-1
len: 13

CDR3aa: ASSKGQQDTGELF
j_gene: TRBJ2-2
abundance: NA
v_gene: TRBV18
len: 13

CDR3aa: ASSTPTSGRAYEQY
j_gene: TRBJ2-7
abundance: NA
v_gene: TRBV28
len: 14

CDR3aa: ATQSGTGNEKLF
j_gene: TRBJ1-4
abundance: NA
v_gene: TRBV2
len: 12

CDR3aa: ASSLGTSASTDTQY
j_gene: TRBJ2-3
abundance: once
v_gene: TRBV5-5
len: 14

CDR3aa: ASSHGQGAQLLETQY
j_gene: TRBJ2-5
abundance: NA
v_gene: TRBV6-2/TRBV6-3
len: 15

CDR3aa: ASSGLAGGAGEQF
j_gene: TRBJ2-1
abundance: NA
v_gene: TRBV2
len: 13

CDR3aa: ASSGTSGSYEQF
j_gene: TRBJ2-1
abundance: NA
v_gene: TRBV7-2
len: 12

CDR3aa: ASSSYRLLDTGELF
j_gene: TRBJ2-2
abundance: once
v_gene: TRBV3-1/TRBV3-2
len: 14

CDR3aa: ASSKNRGEGYT
j_gene: TRBJ1-2
abundance: NA
v_gene: TRBV2
len: 11

CDR3aa: ASSQAAGTDTQY
j_gene: TRBJ2-3
abundance: NA
v_gene: TRBV3-1/TRBV3-2
len: 12

CDR3aa: ASSSGGQLNTEAF
j_gene: TRBJ1-1
abundance: NA
v_gene: TRBV7-2
len: 13

CDR3aa: ASSLNSGLGDNEQF
j_gene: TRBJ2-1
abundance: NA
v_gene: TRBV13
len: 14

CDR3aa: ASVDLRSGGTDTQY
j_gene: TRBJ2-3
abundance: NA
v_gene: TRBV2
len: 14

CDR3aa: ASSLQGSNEKLF
j_gene: TRBJ1-4
abundance: NA
v_gene: TRBV5-8
len: 12

CDR3aa: ATSREHPGQGGHTIY
j_gene: TRBJ1-3
abundance: NA
v_gene: TRBV15
len: 15

CDR3aa: ADGAGPTDTQY
j_gene: TRBJ2-3
abundance: NA
v_gene: TRBV2
len: 11

CDR3aa: ATTASGVRAGELF
j_gene: TRBJ2-2
abundance: NA
v_gene: TRBV19
len: 13